This T cell receptor (beta chain) was sequenced during a study of T cells in Graves' hyperthyroidism and ophthalmopathy. General observations from the study: A model using 13 V-J features told ophthalmopathy apart from stable hyperthyroidism.

This CDR3 comprises 15 residues. The germline gives CDR1 SEHNR, CDR2 FQNEAQ (reference sequence). V was clipped by 1 base and J by 7 bases; unmatched bases: 5. Patients showing uncontrolled infection, other autoimmune disease, pregnancy or lactation were ineligible. Clinical symptoms, serum thyroxine, TRAb, thyroid ultrasound and orbital computed tomography informed diagnoses. As to this clonotype: Its antigen is currently unknown.

RNA transcripts yielded amplified TCR beta CDR3 regions. The HTBI primer set served for first-round RT-PCR of the TCR CDR3. From the multiplex PCR reads, TCRdb called clonotypes with MiXCR, one entry per CDR3 protein. This table has about 510,000 distinct CDR3 sequences, about 46% appearing once. The sequence derives from an adult woman with Graves' disease, either hyperthyroidism or ophthalmopathy (not recorded which). Sequencing was performed on peripheral blood or thyroid tissue (not recorded which). This sequence joins TRBV7-9 and TRBJ2-7, with 12 nucleotides matching TRBD1. CDR3 sequence reads: CASSLGDRGLGEQYF. The CDR3 DNA reads TGTGCCAGCAGCTTAGGGGACAGGGGGCTAGGAGAGCAGTACTTC.